There are many counts of the clone carrying this T cell receptor (beta chain). The data belong to a study of CD8 T cells in ankylosing spondylitis. A quantitative 5'-RACE method, one with molecular barcodes, was used to make TCR beta libraries. TCRdb itself ran the 5' RACE reads through MiXCR, one entry per CDR3 protein. The sample has 90,000 to 100,000 distinct CDR3 sequences, about 8% seen once. The CDR3 has 13 residues. V gave up 0 bases and J gave up 1 base, with 4 bases separating them. CDR1 is SGDLS, CDR2 YYNGEE, per germline. V and J are TRBV9 and TRBJ1-1, with unresolved D. The clonotype originates from a male donor with ankylosing spondylitis or in good health (not recorded which). The sequenced sample consisted of blood, either unsorted or a sorted T cell fraction (not recorded which). CDR3 protein: CASSVAGNTEAFF. In DNA, the CDR3 is TGTGCCAGCAGCGTAGCGGGGAACACTGAAGCTTTCTTT.